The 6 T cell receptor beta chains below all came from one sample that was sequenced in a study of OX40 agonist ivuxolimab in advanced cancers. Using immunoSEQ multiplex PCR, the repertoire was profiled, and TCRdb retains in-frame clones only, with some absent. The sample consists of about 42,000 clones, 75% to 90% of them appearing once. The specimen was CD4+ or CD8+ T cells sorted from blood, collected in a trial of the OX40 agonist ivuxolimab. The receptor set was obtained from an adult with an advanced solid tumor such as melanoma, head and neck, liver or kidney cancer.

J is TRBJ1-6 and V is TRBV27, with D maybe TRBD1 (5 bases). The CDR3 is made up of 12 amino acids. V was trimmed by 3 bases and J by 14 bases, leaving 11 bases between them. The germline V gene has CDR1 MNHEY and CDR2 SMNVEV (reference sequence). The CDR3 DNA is TGTGCCAGCAGTTTGGGGGGAAGATCCCTCCACTTT. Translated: CASSLGGRSLHF.

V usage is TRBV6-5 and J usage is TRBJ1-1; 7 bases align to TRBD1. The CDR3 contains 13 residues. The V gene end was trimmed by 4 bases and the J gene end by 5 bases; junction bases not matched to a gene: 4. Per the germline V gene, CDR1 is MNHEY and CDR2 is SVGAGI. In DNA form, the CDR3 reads TGTGCCAGCAGTTGGCAGGGGGATACTGAAGCTTTCTTT. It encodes CASSWQGDTEAFF.

The CDR3 loop is CASSHGSLFYEQYF. In DNA, the CDR3 is TGTGCCAGCAGCCATGGGTCTCTATTCTACGAGCAGTACTTC. The genes are TRBV14 and TRBJ2-7, with unresolved D. Germline V gene sequence: CDR1 SGHDN, CDR2 FVKESK. V lost 3 bases, J lost 3 bases, and 12 bases lay in between. The CDR3 contains 14 residues.

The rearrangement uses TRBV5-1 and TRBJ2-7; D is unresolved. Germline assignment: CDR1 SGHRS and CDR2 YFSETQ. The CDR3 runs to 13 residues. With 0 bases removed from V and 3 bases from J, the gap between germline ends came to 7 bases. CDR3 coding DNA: TGCGCCAGCAGCTTGGGCCCCCTCTACGAGCAGTACTTC. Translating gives CASSLGPLYEQYF.

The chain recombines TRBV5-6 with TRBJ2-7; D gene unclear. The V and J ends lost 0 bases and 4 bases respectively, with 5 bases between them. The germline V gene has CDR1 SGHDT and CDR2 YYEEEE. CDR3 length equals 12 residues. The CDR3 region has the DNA TGTGCCAGCAGCTTGGAAGCGTACGAGCAGTACTTC. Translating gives CASSLEAYEQYF.

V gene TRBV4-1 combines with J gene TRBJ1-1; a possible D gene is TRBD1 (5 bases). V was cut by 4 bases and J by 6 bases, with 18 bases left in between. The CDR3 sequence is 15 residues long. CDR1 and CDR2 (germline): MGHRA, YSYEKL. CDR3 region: CASSLDQGFISEAFF. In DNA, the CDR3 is TGCGCCAGCAGCCTCGACCAGGGTTTTATCTCTGAAGCTTTCTTT.